These 5 T cell receptor beta chains were sequenced from one sample in a study of tumor and adjacent non-tumor tissue in lung cancer. This sample's RNA came from whole unsorted tissue. A modified ARM-PCR protocol with three rounds of nested PCR amplified TCRbeta. MiXCR was run by TCRdb on the multiplex PCR reads, yielding one entry per CDR3 protein. The data contain about 93,000 distinct CDR3 sequences, approximately 65% of them singletons. Material: lung tumor tissue. The origin of the receptors is a man in his 60s with non-small cell lung cancer.

Of note for this clonotype: Its ends do not fully match the called genes, so a read error is possible. The chain links TRBV6-5 to TRBJ2-7, with D possibly matching TRBD2 (6 bases). This CDR3 has 13 amino acids. CDR1 and CDR2 from the germline V gene are MNHEY and SVGAGI. CDR3 coding DNA: TGTGCCAGCAGCTGGGACTGGGGCTACGAGCAATACTTC. It codes for CASSWDWGYEQYF.

This sequence joins TRBV5-1 and TRBJ2-3; 9 positions agree with TRBD2. Trimming at V came to 0 bases and at J to 0 bases, leaving 2 bases not matched to a gene. This CDR3 is 16 amino acids long. The V gene's germline CDR1 is SGHRS and CDR2 YFSETQ. The CDR3 DNA is TGCGCCAGCAGCTTGGTAGGGACTAGCAGCACAGATACGCAGTATTTT. This gives the protein CASSLVGTSSTDTQYF.

The V and J genes are TRBV11-2 and TRBJ2-1; perhaps TRBD2 as D (6 bases). The length of the CDR3 is 14 residues. With 11 bases removed from V and 1 base from J, the gap between germline ends came to 15 bases. The V gene's germline CDR1 is SGHAT and CDR2 FQNNGV. As DNA, the CDR3 is TGTGCCTGCTGCCAAAGCGGGTCCTACAATGAGCAGTTCTTC. Translating it yields CACCQSGSYNEQFF. The full variable domain, its missing parts supplied by reference TRBV11-2 and TRBJ2-1, is EAGVAQSPRYKIIEKRQSVAFWCNPISGHATLYWYQQILGQGPKLLIQFQNNGVVDDSQLPKDRFSAERLKGVDSTLKIQPAKLEDSAVYLCACCQSGSYNEQFFGPGTRLTVL.

This clonotype was counted many times. This rearrangement joins TRBV6-5 to TRBJ1-5; D is ambiguous. The CDR3 is made up of 14 amino acids. The germline gives CDR1 MNHEY, CDR2 SVGAGI. Trimming removed 2 bases from V and 0 bases from J, with 5 bases in between. CDR3 in DNA: TGTGCCAGCAGTTACGTGGGTAGCAATCAGCCCCAGCATTTT. This encodes CASSYVGSNQPQHF.

The V and J genes are TRBV25-1 and TRBJ2-5; tentatively, D is TRBD2 (5 bases). The CDR3 sequence is 14 residues long. V lost 4 bases and J 2 bases, leaving 11 bases between the germline ends. Germline CDR1 and CDR2: MGHDK and SYGVNS. This CDR3 reads CASSVTSGQETQYF. The DNA of the CDR3 is TGTGCCAGCAGTGTAACTAGTGGACAAGAGACCCAGTACTTC.